What follows is one T cell receptor beta chain and its context. The table lists this clonotype with a few counts. Its antigen remains unidentified. Base quality data are lacking; no much larger clone is found one base away. The library came from 5' RACE. Instrument on record: Illumina HiSeq 2000. Template switching added a universal primer binding site, and the final cDNA carried a unique molecular identifier that allowed TCR cDNA molecules to be counted accurately. Specific primers in the conserved constant-segment region were used to synthesize first-strand cDNA for the TCR alpha and beta chains. Each cDNA library was double barcoded, with a SMART-Mk sample barcode plus Illumina barcodes, to control for contamination. TruSeq adapter sequences and Illumina sample barcodes were added in two successive PCR steps. The TCR alpha and beta cDNA libraries were sequenced on the Illumina HiSeq platform using custom primers. The source study handled its data this way. Unique molecular identifiers were extracted from raw reads with MiGEC, and CDR3 positions were determined with MiXCR. Recombination models were inferred per individual with the repgenHMM and IGoR tools using an EM algorithm. Shared clonotypes were analyzed with the tcR package in R, and sharing was normalized by the product of cloneset sizes. Out-of-frame nonproductive sequences were analyzed to study raw recombination free of thymic and clonal selection effects. TCRdb ran its own pipeline on the public reads, namely fastp trimming at Q25 and MiXCR clone calling, and kept in-frame beta chains. Rows are combined by CDR3 protein, so each entry shows the most common genes and DNA. The V and J calls reflect TCRdb's pipeline rather than the authors' work. The sample table holds about 690,000 distinct CDR3 sequences, of which around 5.7% were seen once. Of the sample, roughly 1.8% falls within the top ten clones.

This sample is part of a study of identical twins (TCRdb year 2016). Background for the entire study: The study deep-sequenced TCR alpha and beta repertoires from monozygotic twins, unrelated adults of various ages and cord blood to test whether fetal clonotypes persist. Replicate twin experiments were performed at different times using different library preparation protocols to rule out contamination. Broad study findings and their caveats: A weaker excess of twin sharing was found in beta out-of-frame sequences because the signal-to-noise ratio was lowered by fewer shared sequences. Out-of-frame TCR alpha sharing in monozygotic twins was systematically underestimated by recombination models, whereas sharing between unrelated individuals was in agreement with the recombination models. Zero-insertion analyses could be partly confounded by invariant T cells such as MAIT and iNKT, although diverse VJ usage argued against such confounding for most clonotypes. Because the same donors could not be followed over many years, the conclusions depended on cross-sectional statistical analysis. Compared with coincidental sharing between unrelated individuals, an excess of low generation-probability sequences was observed among out-of-frame TCR alpha sequences shared between twins. Abundant cord blood beta clonotypes carried fewer insertions; young adult naive repertoires showed a weaker similar trend, while memory repertoires showed none.

Only healthy Caucasian donors were included. Three unrelated non-twin adults were additionally sequenced: a male aged 18 to 30, a male aged 50 to 60 and a female aged 50 to 60. Using Miltenyi CD45RO+ enrichment and human naive T-cell isolation kits, memory (CD45RO+) and naive T cells were isolated from PBMC. V trim: 1 base; J trim: 4 bases; unmatched bases: 6. CDR1 SEHNR and CDR2 FQNEAQ are derived from the germline V gene (reference sequence). The CDR3, from cysteine to phenylalanine, totals 16 residues. Of the read, only the CDR3 DNA is kept; its 48 bases are in frame from base 1. The sequence is built from TRBV7-9 and TRBJ2-7, and TRBD2 matches 11 of the central bases. The clonotype was recovered from a man younger than 30 in good health. Sequencing used naive T cells sorted from blood. The cell subset or site tag for this specimen amounts to: cells isolated with a human naive T-cell isolation kit. The sequenced DNA is TGTGCCAGCAGCTTAGAGGCTAGCGGGAGGTTATACGAGCAGTACTTC. Its protein reads: CASSLEASGRLYEQYF.